The 10 T cell receptor beta chains below come from one sample, sequenced in a study of blood T cell repertoires in COVID-19. The data were produced by immunoSEQ multiplex PCR, yet TCRdb's version contains in-frame clones alone and is incomplete. The sample has about 82,000 clones; roughly 80% are singletons. Sequenced input: peripheral blood. The receptors were sampled from a man aged 55 to 70 with COVID-19, enrolled during active disease.

This sequence joins TRBV2 and TRBJ2-3; 12 nucleotides agree with TRBD2. The V and J ends lost 6 bases and 0 bases, in that order; junction bases with no gene match: 7. Per germline, CDR1 SNHLY and CDR2 FYNNEI. This CDR3 region has 17 residues. The CDR3 nucleotides are TGTGCCAGCAGGAGGACTAGCGGGGACTCTAGCACAGATACGCAGTATTTT. This codes for CASRRTSGDSSTDTQYF. The full variable domain, with the rest looked up from reference TRBV2 and TRBJ2-3, is EPEVTQTPSHQVTQMGQEVILRCVPISNHLYFYWYRQILGQKVEFLVSFYNNEISEKSEIFDDQFSVERPDGSNFTLKIRSTKLEDSAMYFCASRRTSGDSSTDTQYFGPGTRLTVL.

The rearrangement uses TRBV11-3 and TRBJ2-1; 13 bases are a match to TRBD2. The junction had 9 bases not matched to a gene; V was cut back by 5 bases and J by 8 bases. CDR1 is SGHNT, CDR2 YENEEA, per germline. The CDR3 spans 16 residues. The CDR3 loop is CASSRPGLAGDYEQFF. The CDR3 DNA is TGTGCCAGCAGCCGCCCTGGACTAGCGGGAGACTATGAGCAGTTCTTC.

The count of this clone is one. The chain couples TRBV25-1 to TRBJ1-1, with a tentative D call TRBD1 (6 bases). Germline lookup yields CDR1 MGHDK and CDR2 SYGVNS. There are 12 residues in the CDR3. Trimming took off 8 bases at V and 5 bases at J, with 12 bases between the two ends. The CDR3 DNA sequence: TGTGCCAGCTCCGAACAGGGAACTGAAGCTTTCTTT. Amino acids: CASSEQGTEAFF.

The J gene is TRBJ2-1, the V gene TRBV5-3; the match to TRBD2 covers 10 bases. TRBV5-3 is recorded as an ORF, its role being uncertain. CDR3 size: 16 residues. V lost 3 bases and J lost 5; bases outside the gene matches: 8. CDR3 sequence (DNA): TGTGCCAGAAGCTGGCGAAGCGGGAGGGCCCACAATGAGCAGTTCTTC. This codes for CARSWRSGRAHNEQFF.

The chain is built from TRBV3-1 (or the pseudogene TRBV3-2) and TRBJ2-7; a possible D gene is TRBD1 (6 bases). The V gene lost 1 base and the J gene lost 6 bases, with 10 bases spanning the gap. CDR3 size: 13 residues. Germline V lookup: CDR1 LGHDT, CDR2 YNNKEL (reference sequence). The CDR3 DNA is TGTGCCAGCAGCCAAGGGCAGGGGATCGAGCAGTACTTC. This gives the protein CASSQGQGIEQYF.

The chain recombines TRBV3-1 (or the pseudogene TRBV3-2) with TRBJ1-1; the D gene is possibly TRBD1 (5 bases). V was pared by 2 bases and J by 1 base, with 11 bases between. This CDR3 is built from 15 residues. Looked up from germline, CDR1 is LGHDT and CDR2 is YNNKEL (reference sequence). The CDR3 is CASSQLSQGNTEAFF. DNA of the CDR3: TGTGCCAGCAGCCAACTCAGCCAGGGGAACACTGAAGCTTTCTTT.

This chain joins TRBV6-5 and TRBJ1-1; a weak D match, TRBD1 (6 bases). Germline values: CDR1 MNHEY, CDR2 SVGAGI. The V and J ends lost 5 bases and 7 bases respectively, with 17 bases between them. The CDR3 loop spans 14 amino acids. DNA of the CDR3: TGTGCCAGCAGTCGGGGTAGGCAGGGGAGTGAAGCTTTCTTT. Amino acid sequence: CASSRGRQGSEAFF.

V gene TRBV7-2 combines with J gene TRBJ2-3; D may be TRBD2 (6 bases). Per germline, CDR1 SGHTA and CDR2 FQGNSA. The CDR3 is 14 residues long. V was shortened by 1 base and J by 2 bases, with 7 bases between the two germline ends. The CDR3 is CASSLGGVTDTQYF. The CDR3 DNA sequence: TGTGCCAGCAGCTTAGGGGGGGTCACAGATACGCAGTATTTT.

The chain is built from TRBV18 and TRBJ2-7, with D maybe TRBD1 (6 bases). V was trimmed by 1 base and J by 2 bases, leaving 12 bases between them. Germline V gene sequence: CDR1 KGHSH, CDR2 LQKENI. The CDR3 covers 15 residues. The CDR3 sequence: CASSPLSTGAYEQYF. CDR3 DNA: TGTGCCAGCTCACCACTTTCGACAGGTGCCTACGAGCAGTACTTC.

The V call is TRBV2, the J call TRBJ2-7, with 7 bases lining up with TRBD2. Germline assignment: CDR1 SNHLY and CDR2 FYNNEI. V lost 2 bases and J lost 3; bases outside the gene matches: 10. The CDR3 extends over 16 amino acids. This CDR3 reads CASSEIRVAGLYEQYF. The CDR3 coding sequence is TGTGCCAGCAGTGAAATTCGGGTAGCGGGCCTCTACGAGCAGTACTTC. The full variable domain, its missing parts supplied by reference TRBV2 and TRBJ2-7, is EPEVTQTPSHQVTQMGQEVILRCVPISNHLYFYWYRQILGQKVEFLVSFYNNEISEKSEIFDDQFSVERPDGSNFTLKIRSTKLEDSAMYFCASSEIRVAGLYEQYFGPGTRLTVT.